The 14 T cell receptor beta chains below come from one sample, sequenced in a study of blood T cell repertoires in COVID-19. Libraries were prepared by immunoSEQ multiplex PCR; TCRdb keeps only in-frame clonotypes and omits some of them. The sample has a few hundred thousand clones, over 70% seen once. Specimen: peripheral blood. The receptors were gathered from a woman of 80 years or more with acute or convalescent COVID-19.

This clone occurred a few times. V gene TRBV4-1 combines with J gene TRBJ2-3, with D perhaps matching TRBD2 (6 bases). V lost 0 bases and J 0 bases, leaving 13 bases between the germline ends. The CDR3 extends over 17 amino acids. Germline-derived CDR1 and CDR2 are MGHRA and YSYEKL. CDR3 nucleotide sequence: TGCGCCAGCAGCCAAGAGTCGACCGGGACTAGCACAGATACGCAGTATTTT. Protein product: CASSQESTGTSTDTQYF.

This clone was counted a few times. One junction end disagrees with the germline gene, perhaps due to a read error. CDR3 region: CASSQGRTGLGIF. As DNA, the CDR3 is TGTGCCAGCAGCCAAGGGCGGACTGGGCTCGGGATCTTC. The V and J genes are TRBV3-1 (or the pseudogene TRBV3-2) and TRBJ2-1, with TRBD2 as a possible D gene (5 bases). Germline lookup yields CDR1 LGHDT and CDR2 YNNKEL (reference sequence). The CDR3 is 13 residues long.

The gene calls are TRBV18 and TRBJ1-3; D might be TRBD1 (6 bases). Trimming stripped 3 bases from V and 9 bases from J, with 18 bases between. This CDR3 spans 15 amino acids. Germline V gene lookup returns CDR1 KGHSH and CDR2 LQKENI. The CDR3 loop is CASSPDRPSGVTIYF. The CDR3 nucleotides are TGTGCCAGCTCACCCGACAGGCCGTCTGGAGTCACCATATATTTT.

The CDR3 sequence: CASTSDSRNEQFF. The CDR3, as DNA: TGTGCCAGCACCTCGGACTCTCGTAATGAGCAGTTCTTC. The rearrangement uses TRBV2 and TRBJ2-1; a weak D match, TRBD2 (5 bases). This CDR3 contains 13 residues. V was pared by 7 bases and J by 7 bases, with 14 bases between. The germline V gene encodes CDR1 SNHLY and CDR2 FYNNEI.

This chain links TRBV19 with TRBJ2-1, with 7 bases matching TRBD2. This CDR3 comprises 17 residues. Unmatched junction bases numbered 18, after V lost 4 bases and J lost 9 bases. From germline, CDR1 is LNHDA and CDR2 SQIVND (reference sequence). CDR3 nucleotides: TGTGCCAGTAGTAAGTTACTAGCGCCCGAGAGTGGGAGTGAGCAGTTCTTC. It codes for CASSKLLAPESGSEQFF.

The V gene is TRBV6-5, the J gene TRBJ2-7, with 8 bases fitting TRBD1. CDR1 and CDR2 from the germline V gene are MNHEY and SVGAGI. The length of the CDR3 is 13 residues. The J segment lost 9 bases and the V segment lost 7 bases, leaving 11 bases of the junction unmatched. CDR3 sequence reads: CASKGQGALRQYF. In DNA, the CDR3 is TGTGCCAGCAAGGGGCAGGGGGCGTTGCGGCAGTACTTC.

This clone occurred a few times. This chain connects TRBV6-5 to TRBJ1-2; tentative D call: TRBD1 (6 bases). CDR1 is MNHEY, CDR2 SVGAGI, per germline. Trimming shortened V by 7 bases and J by 4 bases, and 16 bases separated the two germline ends. The CDR3 runs to 14 residues. The CDR3 region has the DNA TGTGCCAGCACCGTCCATTCAGGGGTCTATGGCTACACCTTC. It yields the protein CASTVHSGVYGYTF.

The chain employs TRBV14 and TRBJ2-2, with 11 bases matching TRBD2. CDR1 is SGHDN, CDR2 FVKESK, per germline. The CDR3 runs 16 residues. The V segment lost 3 bases and the J segment 3 bases; nucleotides outside the gene matches: 3. The CDR3 DNA sequence: TGTGCCAGCAGCCACCGACTAGCGGGACACACCGGGGAGCTGTTTTTT. It encodes CASSHRLAGHTGELFF.

This clone was seen more than once but under ten times. This specimen includes other DNA sequences encoding the same CDR3. CDR3 amino acids: CASSLAGGYEQYF. The CDR3 nucleotides read TGTGCCAGCAGCTTAGCCGGGGGTTACGAGCAGTACTTC. The V gene is TRBV7-9, the J gene TRBJ2-7; possible D gene TRBD2, 6 bases. There are 13 residues in the CDR3. CDR1 and CDR2 (germline): SEHNR, FQNEAQ (reference sequence). V lost 0 bases to trimming and J lost 4 bases, with 7 bases between them.

The CDR3 nucleotides are TGTGCCAGCAGTTTTACTCGGGGGAGCAATCAGCCCCAGCATTTT. It translates to CASSFTRGSNQPQHF. The J gene is TRBJ1-5, the V gene TRBV6-9, with D possibly being TRBD1 (5 bases). This CDR3 spans 15 amino acids. Germline V gene data show CDR1 as MNHGY and CDR2 as SVAAGI. V was shortened by 4 bases and J by 1 base, with 11 bases between the two germline ends.

This clone was found a few times. The rearrangement links TRBV3-1 (or the pseudogene TRBV3-2) to TRBJ2-7; 8 bases match TRBD1. Looked up from germline, CDR1 is LGHDT and CDR2 is YNNKEL (reference sequence). There are 13 residues in the CDR3. With V trimmed by 5 bases and J by 3 bases, 3 bases remained unmatched. The CDR3 sequence is CASSEGQGYEQYF. The DNA of the CDR3 is TGTGCCAGCAGCGAAGGACAGGGCTACGAGCAGTACTTC.

This clone was seen a few times. The chain is built from TRBV6-5 and TRBJ1-6, with D possibly matching TRBD1 (5 bases). V lost 6 bases and J 6 bases, leaving 12 bases between the germline ends. CDR1 is MNHEY and CDR2 is SVGAGI in the germline V gene. The CDR3 contains 14 residues. CDR3 sequence reads: CASRRDSRNSPLHF. CDR3 nucleotide sequence: TGTGCCAGCAGGCGGGACTCACGTAATTCACCCCTCCACTTT.

This clone has more than one count but fewer than ten. The chain couples TRBV6-2 or TRBV6-3 to TRBJ2-5, with a weak D call TRBD1 (7 bases). The CDR3 consists of 15 residues. Germline CDR1 reads MNHEY; CDR2 reads SVGEGT. The germline V and J ends were trimmed by 2 bases and 5 bases, with 15 bases remaining between them. CDR3 sequence: CASSYPTGTRETQYF. In DNA form, the CDR3 reads TGTGCCAGCAGTTACCCGACAGGGACTCGGGAGACCCAGTACTTC.

This clone appeared once. This rearrangement joins TRBV5-1 to TRBJ1-4; D perhaps matches TRBD1 (6 bases). The CDR3 sequence is 15 residues long. Trimming removed 4 bases from V and 8 bases from J, with 18 bases in between. Germline assignment: CDR1 SGHRS and CDR2 YFSETQ. The CDR3 bases are TGCGCCAGCAGCGGGACGGGGGGCAAGGAGGAAAAACTGTTTTTT. Translated, it gives CASSGTGGKEEKLFF.